This T cell receptor (beta chain) was recorded in a study of metastatic and nonmetastatic thyroid tumors (dated by TCRdb to 2018 to 2021). General notes on the study: Repertoires from peripheral blood and from tumor or nodule tissue samples of malignant and benign thyroid patients were compared.

This clone is regarded as medium-sized (0.01 to 0.1%). Its specific antigen is unknown. Base qualities are not recorded, but no much larger clone differs from it by a single base. According to the germline V gene (reference sequence), CDR1 reads MNHEY and CDR2 reads SMNVEV. Inclusive of the bounding cysteine and phenylalanine, the CDR3 is 15 residues long. Of the read, only the CDR3 DNA is kept; its 45 bases are in frame from base 1. V and J are truncated by 0 bases and 0 bases respectively, leaving an intervening sequence of 9 bases. To prepare the library, PCR was applied. Sequencing was performed on an Illumina HiSeq 4000. The TCR beta-chain CDR3 region of each patient was profiled by high-throughput sequencing. As for the original processing: CDR3 differences across clinicopathological groups were used to build a classifier for discriminating distant-metastatic papillary thyroid cancer patients. Repertoire diversity was assessed with the Shannon index, and tumor-blood repertoire similarity with the Morisita-Horn index. TCRdb trimmed public reads at Q25 via fastp, called clones via MiXCR and kept in-frame beta chains. For this entry, the V and J calls and clone size follow TCRdb and not the study's own pipeline. The sample data list 24,000 or so clones, and 15% to 20% of these were observed just once. About 4.6% of the sample rests with the top ten.

Overall study outcomes, separate from this receptor: TCR beta diversity was reported as significantly higher in malignant tumors than in benign nodules, in both blood and tumor samples.

Before undergoing thyroid surgery, none of the patients had been given any kind of treatment. Patient clinical samples collected from the early 2010s to the late 2010s were retrospectively analysed using T-cell receptor beta sequencing. The chain uses TRBV27 and TRBJ2-7, with the D gene uncertain. This receptor was taken from a male donor with papillary thyroid cancer or a benign thyroid nodule (not recorded which). Some clones in this sample may be carry-over from other donors' samples. The sequencing input was blood. The nucleotide sequence reads as follows: TGTGCCAGCAGTTTATCGGGCCTTAGCTCCTACGAGCAGTACTTC. Its protein is CASSLSGLSSYEQYF.